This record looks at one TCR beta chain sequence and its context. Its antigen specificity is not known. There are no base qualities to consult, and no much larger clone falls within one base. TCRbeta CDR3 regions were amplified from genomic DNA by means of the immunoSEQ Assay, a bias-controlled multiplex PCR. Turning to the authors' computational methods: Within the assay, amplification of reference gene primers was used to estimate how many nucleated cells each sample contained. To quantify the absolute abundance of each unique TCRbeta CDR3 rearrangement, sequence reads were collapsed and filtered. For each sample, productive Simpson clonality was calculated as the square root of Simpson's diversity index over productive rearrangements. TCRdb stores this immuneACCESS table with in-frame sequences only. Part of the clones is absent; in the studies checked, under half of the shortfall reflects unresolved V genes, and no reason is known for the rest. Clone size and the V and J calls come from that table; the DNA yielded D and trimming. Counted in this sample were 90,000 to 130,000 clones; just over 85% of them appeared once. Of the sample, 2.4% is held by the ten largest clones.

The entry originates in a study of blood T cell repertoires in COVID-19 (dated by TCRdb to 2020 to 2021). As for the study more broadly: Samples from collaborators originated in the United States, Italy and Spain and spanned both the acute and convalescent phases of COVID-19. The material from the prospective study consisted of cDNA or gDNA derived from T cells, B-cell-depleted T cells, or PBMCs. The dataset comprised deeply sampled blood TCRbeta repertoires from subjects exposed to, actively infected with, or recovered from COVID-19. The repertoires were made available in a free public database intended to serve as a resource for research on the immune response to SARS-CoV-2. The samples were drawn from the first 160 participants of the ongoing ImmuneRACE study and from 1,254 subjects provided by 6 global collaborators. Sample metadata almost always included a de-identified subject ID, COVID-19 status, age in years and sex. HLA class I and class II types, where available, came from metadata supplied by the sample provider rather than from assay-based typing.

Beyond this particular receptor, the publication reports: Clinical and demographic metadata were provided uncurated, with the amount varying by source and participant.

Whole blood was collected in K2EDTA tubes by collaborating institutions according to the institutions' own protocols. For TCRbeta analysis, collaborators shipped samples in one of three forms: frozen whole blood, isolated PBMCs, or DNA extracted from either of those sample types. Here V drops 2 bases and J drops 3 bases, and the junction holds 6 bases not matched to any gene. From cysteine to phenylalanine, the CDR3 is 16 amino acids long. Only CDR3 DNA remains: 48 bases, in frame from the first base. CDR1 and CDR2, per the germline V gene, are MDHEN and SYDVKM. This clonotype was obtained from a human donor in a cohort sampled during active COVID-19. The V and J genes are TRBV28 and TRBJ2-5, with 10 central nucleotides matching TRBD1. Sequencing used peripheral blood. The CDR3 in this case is CASSLGGQGRKETQYF. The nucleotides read TGTGCCAGCAGTTTAGGGGGACAGGGGAGAAAAGAGACCCAGTACTTC. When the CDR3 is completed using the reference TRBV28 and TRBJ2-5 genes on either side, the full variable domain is DVKVTQSSRYLVKRTGEKVFLECVQDMDHENMFWYRQDPGLGLRLIYFSYDVKMKEKGDIPEGYSVSREKKERFSLILESASTNQTSMYLCASSLGGQGRKETQYFGPGTRLLVL.